What follows are 14 T cell receptor beta chains derived from one specimen sequenced in a study of tissue T cells after allogeneic stem cell transplantation. Assay used: immunoSEQ multiplex PCR; TCRdb lists only in-frame clones, some missing. The data show roughly 45,000 clones, roughly four fifths seen once. Sequences were obtained from sorted cells pooled from one or two spleens. All receptors derive from a pool of C57BL/6 mice in good health.

This clone turned up a few times. Genes here carry mouse names. The read comes to an end 1 residue before the CDR3 does, leaving the germline J gene to fill in the end. The V call is TRBV13-2, the J call TRBJ2-1, with 9 bases lining up with TRBD2. The junction had 3 bases not matched to a gene; V was cut back by 1 base and J by 7 bases. Germline V gene lookup returns CDR1 NNHNN and CDR2 SYGAGS (reference sequence). CDR3 length: 14 amino acids. The covered CDR3 bases are TGTGCCAGCGGTGATCGGCTGGGGGGGGCTGAGCAGTTC. It translates to CASGDRLGGAEQF. The full CDR3 protein is CASGDRLGGAEQFF.

On this clone itself: Genes and germline are mouse. Read sequence stops 1 residue before the CDR3 end, and the germline J gene provides the missing end. The chain employs TRBV5 and TRBJ2-1, with D uncertain. The germline gives CDR1 LGHNA, CDR2 YNLKQL (reference sequence). This CDR3 spans 13 amino acids. V was cut by 0 bases and J by 4 bases, with 4 bases left in between. CDR3 amino acids: CASSQDQYAEQFF. The CDR3 bases that were read are TGTGCCAGCAGCCAAGACCAGTATGCTGAGCAGTTC.

As to this clone: These gene names are mouse names. The read terminates 1 residue before the CDR3 end, so the remaining end is supplied by the germline J gene. This sequence joins TRBV13-2 and TRBJ1-2; perhaps TRBD1 as D (6 bases). This CDR3 is built from 14 residues. Germline CDR1 and CDR2: NNHNN and SYGAGS (reference sequence). Trimming took 6 bases from V and 0 from J, leaving 12 bases between them. The sequenced CDR3 bases are TGTGCCAGCGCCTCGGGACAAACAAACTCCGACTACACC. Translating it yields CASASGQTNSDYT. The full CDR3 sequence reads CASASGQTNSDYTF.

Note on this clone: Mouse names are used for the genes. The read ends 1 residue before the CDR3 terminus; that terminus is restored from the germline J gene. The chain uses TRBV19 and TRBJ2-3; 7 bases map to TRBD1. Trimming took 4 bases from V and 0 from J; bases not matched to a gene: 5. Germline V gene sequence: CDR1 FNHDT, CDR2 SITEND (reference sequence). The CDR3 is 15 residues long. CDR3 residues: CASSRQGSSAETLYF. Incomplete CDR3 DNA: TGTGCCAGCAGTCGACAGGGCTCTAGTGCAGAAACGCTGTAT.

As concerns this clone: The genes and germline here are from mouse. The sequence runs out 1 residue before the end of the CDR3; the remainder is reconstructed from the germline J gene. The chain couples TRBV12-2 to TRBJ2-1; 7 nucleotides match TRBD1. V shed 0 bases, J shed 3 bases, and the junction held 1 base outside the gene matches. Germline CDR1 and CDR2: SGHLS and HYDKME. This CDR3 comprises 14 residues. The CDR3 loop reads CASSLRTGYAEQFF. CDR3 DNA, as far as it was read: TGTGCCAGCTCTCTCAGGACAGGCTATGCTGAGCAGTTC.

Turning to this clone: Gene names refer to mouse genes. The DNA ends 1 residue before the CDR3 does, and the rest of the CDR3 is filled in from the germline J gene. This sequence joins TRBV12-1 and TRBJ2-3; TRBD2 agrees at 12 bases. Germline CDR1 is SGHSN and CDR2 is HYEKVE. V dropped 3 bases and J dropped 0; count of bases not matched to a gene: 3. This CDR3 comprises 16 residues. The sequenced CDR3 bases are TGTGCCAGCTCTATAGGGACTGGGGGGAGTGCAGAAACGCTGTAT. As protein: CASSIGTGGSAETLY. The complete CDR3 protein is CASSIGTGGSAETLYF.

In the case of this clone: The gene symbols are mouse symbols. With the read ending 1 residue before the CDR3 end, the germline J gene is used to fill in that end. The chain uses TRBV5 and TRBJ1-4; the match to TRBD1 covers 9 bases. Germline V gene lookup returns CDR1 LGHNA and CDR2 YNLKQL (reference sequence). The CDR3 extends over 15 amino acids. V was clipped by 4 bases and J by 3 bases; unmatched bases: 3. The sequenced part of the CDR3 DNA is TGTGCCAGCAGCCTCCGGGACAGGGCCAACGAAAGATTATTT. Encoded protein: CASSLRDRANERLF. The whole CDR3 protein is CASSLRDRANERLFF.

Relative to its sample, this clone is medium-sized. The gene names here belong to mouse. Read sequence stops 1 residue before the CDR3 end, and the germline J gene provides the missing end. V and J are TRBV2 and TRBJ2-7; 8 nucleotides align to TRBD2. V shed 3 bases, J shed 4 bases, and the junction held 5 bases outside the gene matches. The germline V gene encodes CDR1 LGHNA and CDR2 YSYQKL. This CDR3 comprises 14 residues. The CDR3 bases that were read are TGTGCCAGCAGCCATTTTGGGGGGGAGTATGAACAGTAC. It yields the protein CASSHFGGEYEQY. In full, the CDR3 reads CASSHFGGEYEQYF.

About this clone: Gene names follow the mouse nomenclature. The read ends 1 residue before the CDR3 terminus; that terminus is restored from the germline J gene. The genes are TRBV3 and TRBJ1-2; D is ambiguous. The CDR3 spans 12 residues. Germline V gene lookup returns CDR1 SNHLY and CDR2 FYNGKV (reference sequence). With 3 bases removed from V and 4 bases from J, the gap between germline ends came to 6 bases. The chain's CDR3 is CASSFHSSDYTF. The covered CDR3 bases are TGTGCCAGCAGCTTCCACAGCTCCGACTACACC.

A word on this clone: The listed genes are named as in mouse. The observed sequence ends 1 residue before the CDR3 terminus, with the missing tail filled in from the germline J gene. This chain joins TRBV5 and TRBJ2-3; 14 bases align to TRBD2. The V segment lost 3 bases and the J segment 1 base; nucleotides outside the gene matches: 6. Germline values: CDR1 LGHNA, CDR2 YNLKQL (reference sequence). This CDR3 is built from 18 residues. The CDR3 here is CASSHRDWGGAGAETLYF. The sequenced CDR3 bases are TGTGCCAGCAGCCACCGGGACTGGGGGGGCGCGGGTGCAGAAACGCTGTAT.

This clone has more than one count but fewer than ten. Mouse gene names apply. From the germline J gene comes the end of the CDR3, since the read stops 1 residue before it. This chain uses TRBV23 with TRBJ2-7; TRBD1 was called by the table and not checked on the DNA. Germline V CDR1 and CDR2: KGHTA, FQNQQP. The CDR3 length is 15 residues. The CDR3 region is CSSSPPGQGGYEQYF. The DNA read from the CDR3 is TGCTCCAGCAGTCCTCCGGGACAGGGGGGTTATGAACAGTAC.

This clone was counted between two and nine times. The genes and germline here are from mouse. The read gets to within 1 residue of the CDR3 end, and the germline J gene fills in the rest. The gene calls are TRBV15 and TRBJ2-7, with 9 bases aligning to TRBD2. In germline, CDR1 is SGHND, CDR2 FRSKSL. Unmatched junction bases numbered 2, after V lost 2 bases and J lost 0 bases. There are 15 residues in the CDR3. This CDR3 reads CASSLTGGNSYEQYF. The part of the CDR3 DNA that was read is TGTGCCAGCAGTTTAACTGGGGGGAACTCCTATGAACAGTAC.

On this clone: The listed genes are named as in mouse. The CDR3 end is not reached by the read, which stops 1 residue before it; the germline J gene fills it in. The chain uses TRBV14 and TRBJ2-1; TRBD1 matches at 7 bases. V was clipped by 4 bases and J by 2 bases; unmatched bases: 3. CDR1 is SGHDT and CDR2 is FRDEAV in the germline V gene. This CDR3 has 14 amino acids. The covered CDR3 bases are TGTGCCAGCAGTCGACAGGGAGACTATGCTGAGCAGTTC. Translation gives CASSRQGDYAEQF. The CDR3, in full, reads CASSRQGDYAEQFF. Supplemented by reference TRBV14 and TRBJ2-1, the full variable domain reads EAGVTQSPRYAVLQEGQAVSFWCDPISGHDTLYWYQQPRDQGPQLLVYFRDEAVIDNSQLPSDRFSAVRPKGTNSTLKIQSAKQGDTATYLCASSRQGDYAEQFFGPGTRLTVL.

This clone was seen more than once but under ten times. Germline and genes: mouse. The read comes to an end 1 residue before the CDR3 does, leaving the germline J gene to fill in the end. V usage is TRBV13-2 and J usage is TRBJ1-2; perhaps TRBD1 as D (5 bases). The CDR3 loop spans 13 amino acids. Germline values: CDR1 NNHNN, CDR2 SYGAGS (reference sequence). The germline V and J ends were trimmed by 6 bases and 0 bases, with 9 bases remaining between them. The covered CDR3 bases are TGTGCCAGCGCTTTGACAGCAAACTCCGACTACACC. Protein: CASALTANSDYT. The full CDR3 protein is CASALTANSDYTF.